This is a list of T cell receptor beta chains from one sample in a study of shared clonotypes between healthy human individuals. Assay: immunoSEQ multiplex PCR; the TCRdb copy retains only in-frame clones and omits some. The sample consists of 450,000 to 500,000 clones, approximately 82% of them appearing once. What was sequenced was PBMCs. The receptors shown here come from a woman aged 40 to 50 in good health. Some clones in this sample may be carry-over from other donors' samples. Each CDR3 is given with its conserved first and last residue. The D gene is left open where the match is weak. Clone sizes are given selectively: once, few, many, or a class where the clone is expanded.

v_gene	d_gene	j_gene	abundance	CDR3nt	CDR3aa
TRBV6-1	-	TRBJ1-1	-	TGTGCCAGCACCGAGATGAGGGGGTCCACTGAAGCTTTCTTT	CASTEMRGSTEAFF
TRBV28	-	TRBJ2-2	-	TGTGCCAGCAGCCAAGGGGGAACCGGGGAGCTGTTTTTT	CASSQGGTGELFF
TRBV7-9	TRBD2	TRBJ2-2	many	TGTGCCAGCAGCTTAGTCACTAGCGGGAGAGCGGCGAACACCGGGGAGCTGTTTTTT	CASSLVTSGRAANTGELFF
TRBV18	TRBD1	TRBJ1-1	-	TGTGCCAGCTCATCGACAGGGTTAGACACTGAAGCTTTCTTT	CASSSTGLDTEAFF
TRBV9	TRBD2	TRBJ2-2	-	TGTGCCAGCAGCCCTCGGACTAGCGGGAGGACCGGGGAGCTGTTTTTT	CASSPRTSGRTGELFF
TRBV6-1	-	TRBJ2-1	-	TGTGCCAGCAGTGAAGGACTTTTCAACAATGAGCAGTTCTTC	CASSEGLFNNEQFF
TRBV4-2	TRBD2	TRBJ2-2	-	TGTGCCAGCAGCCAAGGGGTCTCCGGGAGGGCCGCCGGGGAGCTGTTTTTT	CASSQGVSGRAAGELFF
TRBV1	-	TRBJ2-7	-	TGCACCAGCAGCCATATCCAGGGGGCTGTTTTATACGAGCAGTACTTC	CTSSHIQGAVLYEQYF
TRBV6-5	TRBD2	TRBJ2-7	-	TGTGCCAGCAGTTTCACTAGCGGGAGCTCCTACGAGCAGTACTTC	CASSFTSGSSYEQYF
TRBV7-3	-	TRBJ1-3	-	TGTGCCAGCAGCCCCACCGGCTCTGGAAACACCATATATTTT	CASSPTGSGNTIYF
TRBV6-1	TRBD2	TRBJ2-5	once	TGTGCCAGCAGCCAGGACCATGGGGGGGGAGAGACCCAGTACTTC	CASSQDHGGGETQYF
TRBV19	-	TRBJ2-1	-	TGTGCCAGTAGTAAGGAGTTCCTCTCCTACAATGAGCAGTTCTTC	CASSKEFLSYNEQFF
TRBV27	-	TRBJ2-1	-	TGTGCCAGCAGTTTTATATATCGCAAGAGATACAATGAGCAGTTCTTC	CASSFIYRKRYNEQFF
TRBV29-1	-	TRBJ1-3	-	TGCAGCGGGGGGGACGGCGGCTCTGGAAACACCATATATTTT	CSGGDGGSGNTIYF
TRBV28	TRBD2	TRBJ2-1	-	TGTGCCAGCAGTACTCCCGGGACTAGCGGGAGGGATGAGCAGTTCTTC	CASSTPGTSGRDEQFF
TRBV6-1	TRBD1	TRBJ2-2	-	TGTGCCAGCAGTGACCTGACAGGGGTCACCGGGGAGCTGTTTTTT	CASSDLTGVTGELFF
TRBV15	-	TRBJ1-1	few	TGTGCCACCAGCCACACCCGGGGGCCGGGGACTGAAGCTTTCTTT	CATSHTRGPGTEAFF
TRBV28	-	TRBJ2-7	-	TGTGCCACCTCCCGGAGGGTCTACGAGCAGTACTTC	CATSRRVYEQYF
TRBV6-5	-	TRBJ2-7	-	TGTGCCAGCAGTTCCACGGTATACGAGCAGTACTTC	CASSSTVYEQYF
TRBV18	TRBD2	TRBJ2-1	-	TGTGCCAGCTCACCGACTAGCGGGAACCATGAGCAGTTCTTC	CASSPTSGNHEQFF
TRBV5-1	-	TRBJ2-3	once	TGCGCCAGCAGCTTGGCCATGTTCGCAGATACGCAGTATTTT	CASSLAMFADTQYF
TRBV5-6	TRBD2	TRBJ2-3	-	TGTGCCAGCAGCTTGGGGTTGGGAGGGCCCGGCACAGATACGCAGTATTTT	CASSLGLGGPGTDTQYF
TRBV5-1	TRBD2	TRBJ2-7	-	TGCGCCAGCAGCTACGGGACTACCTACGAGCAGTACTTC	CASSYGTTYEQYF
TRBV7-8	-	TRBJ2-1	once	TGTGCCAGCAGCTTATCCGACGGACACAATGAGCAGTTCTTC	CASSLSDGHNEQFF
TRBV29-1	TRBD1	TRBJ2-2	-	TGCAGCGTTGAAGTTGGACAGGGCACCGGGGAGCTGTTTTTT	CSVEVGQGTGELFF
TRBV6-5	-	TRBJ2-2	few	TGTGCCAGCAGTTACTCGGGGCGCGGTGGCCGGGAGCTGTTTTTT	CASSYSGRGGRELFF
TRBV28	-	TRBJ2-5	-	TGTGCCAGCACCGAGAATCATTTCAGGGAACGAGAGACCCAGTACTTC	CASTENHFRERETQYF
TRBV11-3	-	TRBJ2-2	-	TGTGCCAGCAGCCGCCGGGATTCGGGCGGGGAGCTGTTTTTT	CASSRRDSGGELFF
TRBV19	TRBD2	TRBJ2-5	-	TGTGCCAGTAGTATCCTAGCGGGAGGCTCAGAGACCCAGTACTTC	CASSILAGGSETQYF
TRBV7-3	TRBD2	TRBJ2-5	-	TGTGCCAGCAGCTTATCCGGGACTAGCGGGCAAGAGACCCAGTACTTC	CASSLSGTSGQETQYF
TRBV11-2	TRBD2	TRBJ2-7	once	TGTGCCAGCAGCCCCCTAGCGGGAGGGCCCCACGAGCAGTACTTC	CASSPLAGGPHEQYF
TRBV11-1	TRBD2	TRBJ2-1	-	TGTGCCAGCAGCCTACCGGGACTAGCGGGAGGTAATGAGCAGTTCTTC	CASSLPGLAGGNEQFF
TRBV2	TRBD2	TRBJ2-7	-	TGTGCCAGCAGGGGGGTGAGGCGGGAGACATACGAGCAGTACTTC	CASRGVRRETYEQYF
TRBV6-1	TRBD1	TRBJ2-7	-	TGTGCCAGCTGGGACAGGTGGGAGCAGTACTTC	CASWDRWEQYF
TRBV7-2	TRBD1	TRBJ2-7	-	TGTGCCAGCAGTCTACCGGGACAGGGCCCCTACGAGCAGTACTTC	CASSLPGQGPYEQYF